Listed here is a single TCR beta chain. Its target is not known. This record belongs to a study of cytomegalovirus exposure and HLA in healthy donors. Study at large: The study placed 70% to 90% of its 350 to 450 genotyped donors in the Caucasian-associated ancestry cluster. Study results and caveats: It is likely that the observed cluster of highly shared sequence variants was a sequencing artifact. For TCR beta chains, V- and J-gene trimming was later linked to a missense DCLRE1C variant.

CDR1 and CDR2 (germline): MNHEY, SVGAGI. V shed 7 bases, J shed 4 bases, and the junction held 10 bases outside the gene matches. The CDR3 runs 15 residues. PCR involved 60 Vbeta and 13 Jbeta primers. The repertoire was sequenced with immunoSEQ multiplex PCR; TCRdb's copy has only in-frame clones and lacks some. This table has under 200,000 clones, around 78% appearing once. The sequenced sample was PBMCs. The TCR sequence derives from a young man in good health and CMV-seronegative. The gene calls are TRBV6-5 and TRBJ2-1; TRBD1 agrees at 7 bases. The CDR3 spells CASKIGTAQYNEQFF. DNA of the CDR3: TGTGCCAGCAAAATCGGGACAGCGCAATACAATGAGCAGTTCTTC.